The next 7 T cell receptor beta chains were all read from a single sample in a study of T cell responses to AZD1222 COVID-19 vaccine. Produced via immunoSEQ multiplex PCR; TCRdb's table is partial and in-frame only. The sample records around 78,000 clones, 90% being singletons. The sequencing here drew on peripheral blood, taken on day 0 of AZD1222 vaccination. These receptors all come from an adult in good health.

The gene calls are TRBV18 and TRBJ2-3, with D possibly matching TRBD2 (5 bases). The CDR3 sequence is 13 residues long. From germline, CDR1 is KGHSH and CDR2 LQKENI. The germline V and J ends were trimmed by 5 bases and 6 bases, with 12 bases remaining between them. The CDR3 region has the DNA TGTGCCAGCTCATTACTAGTAGCCGATACGCAGTATTTT. Protein sequence: CASSLLVADTQYF.

The V and J genes are TRBV5-5 and TRBJ1-4, with a weak D call TRBD1 (6 bases). CDR1 and CDR2 (germline): SGHKS, YYEKEE (reference sequence). The ends were cut back, 4 bases at V and 7 bases at J, with 23 bases in the middle. This CDR3 comprises 17 residues. CDR3 nucleotides: TGTGCCAGCAGCCCTCTGGGTGGGGGCCCCCGCCCTGAAAAACTGTTTTTT. Translating it yields CASSPLGGGPRPEKLFF.

This chain uses TRBV5-8 with TRBJ1-3; D remains unclear. Germline V gives CDR1 SGHTS, CDR2 YDEGEE. The CDR3 contains 14 residues. The V and J ends lost 0 bases and 4 bases respectively, with 8 bases between them. CDR3 sequence reads: CASSLGTEGNTIYF. As DNA, the CDR3 is TGTGCCAGCAGCTTGGGTACCGAAGGAAACACCATATATTTT.

The genes are TRBV7-2 and TRBJ2-7; 11 bases map to TRBD2. CDR3 size: 15 residues. V gave up 6 bases and J gave up 2 bases; unmatched junction bases: 6. From germline, CDR1 is SGHTA and CDR2 FQGNSA. The CDR3 region is CASRKTSGGTYEQYF. Here the CDR3 DNA reads TGTGCCAGCAGAAAAACTAGCGGGGGTACCTACGAGCAGTACTTC. Variable domain in full (rest from reference TRBV7-2 and TRBJ2-7): GAGVSQSPSNKVTEKGKDVELRCDPISGHTALYWYRQSLGQGLEFLIYFQGNSAPDKSGLPSDRFSAERTGGSVSTLTIQRTQQEDSAVYLCASRKTSGGTYEQYFGPGTRLTVT.

V usage is TRBV2 and J usage is TRBJ1-2; TRBD1 matches 8 bases. The V segment lost 3 bases and the J segment 2 bases; nucleotides outside the gene matches: 8. In germline, CDR1 is SNHLY, CDR2 FYNNEI. This CDR3 spans 16 amino acids. The CDR3 sequence: CASSDLTGGGNYGYTF. CDR3 nucleotides: TGTGCCAGCAGTGACCTAACAGGGGGAGGCAACTATGGCTACACCTTC.

This chain links TRBV19 with TRBJ2-6; 8 positions match TRBD2. This CDR3 spans 15 amino acids. The germline CDR1 and CDR2 sequences are LNHDA and SQIVND (reference sequence). V dropped 11 bases and J dropped 1; count of bases not matched to a gene: 7. DNA of the CDR3: TGTGCCGCAGCCCCGGGGGGGTCTGGGGCCAACGTCCTGACTTTC. Residues: CAAAPGGSGANVLTF.

This chain joins TRBV5-6 and TRBJ2-7, with D perhaps assigned TRBD1 or TRBD2 (6 bases each). CDR1 SGHDT and CDR2 YYEEEE come from the germline V gene. The V end lost 0 bases, the J end lost 0 bases, and 13 bases lay between the germline ends. The CDR3 extends over 16 amino acids. This chain's CDR3 is CASSLGSGGYSYEQYF. DNA for the CDR3: TGTGCCAGCAGCTTGGGCTCCGGGGGCTACTCCTACGAGCAGTACTTC.